Detailed here is one T cell receptor (beta chain). The antigen is undetermined. There are 13 residues in the CDR3. CDR1 LNHDA and CDR2 SQIVND come from the germline V gene (reference sequence). V was pared by 10 bases and J by 4 bases, with 15 bases between. The sample belongs to a study of cytomegalovirus exposure and HLA in healthy donors. Study-wide background: Membership in the Caucasian-associated ancestry cluster was found for around four fifths of around 380 genotyped donors. Study-level points and caveats: A later analysis linked a missense DCLRE1C variant to TCR beta V- and J-gene trimming. Rare TCR sequences dominated, though some public TCRs recurred in many donors. The study flagged approximately 180 TCR beta chains as cytomegalovirus-associated.

The primer mix had 60 Vbeta and 13 Jbeta primers. Clones were sequenced by immunoSEQ multiplex PCR, and TCRdb holds only the in-frame ones, with some missing. Seen here are 150,000 to 200,000 clones, 75% to 90% observed once, and the top ten hold approximately 1.3%. This sequence joins TRBV19 and TRBJ2-3; D is perhaps TRBD1 (5 bases). Input material: PBMCs. The receptor was isolated from a girl aged 5-17 years in good health and CMV-seropositive. The CDR3 DNA is TGTGCCACCCAGACAGACCCGTCAGATACGCAGTATTTT. The encoded protein is CATQTDPSDTQYF.